The 21 T cell receptor beta chains below were found in one sample sequenced in a study of human T cells and chemical hapten exposure. Time point meaning: patch test 3, about 24 weeks after DPC sensitization. The treatment: therapeutic diphenylcyclopropenone sensitization with weekly scalp DPC. TCRdb re-derived calls from the RACE reads in MiXCR, one entry per CDR3 protein. The data hold about 160,000 distinct CDR3 sequences, with approximately 30% observed a single time. The specimen was whole blood, collected in connection with sensitization to the hapten diphenylcyclopropenone (DPC). Source of these receptors: a woman in her late teens or twenties with alopecia areata. Some clones in this sample may be carry-over from other donors' samples.

The rearrangement uses TRBV4-1 and TRBJ2-2; 8 bases map to TRBD1. This CDR3 contains 18 residues. Trimming at V came to 3 bases and at J to 2 bases, leaving 11 bases not matched to a gene. Germline V gene data show CDR1 as MGHRA and CDR2 as YSYEKL. The CDR3 coding sequence is TGCGCCAGCAGCCACCCCCTCGAGGACAGGGTAAACACCGGGGAGCTGTTTTTT. Its translation: CASSHPLEDRVNTGELFF.

This chain links TRBV20-1 with TRBJ1-4, with D tentatively TRBD1 (5 bases). The V end was cut by 0 bases, the J end by 6 bases, with 14 bases between. Per germline, CDR1 DFQATT and CDR2 SNEGSKA (reference sequence). The CDR3 has 15 residues. The CDR3 spells CSARDLSGWHEKLFF. CDR3 DNA sequence: TGCAGTGCTAGAGATCTTTCAGGGTGGCATGAAAAACTGTTTTTT.

This clonotype showed up just a few times. The chain uses TRBV7-8 and TRBJ1-4; 9 positions match TRBD1. Unmatched junction bases numbered 5, after V lost 2 bases and J lost 4 bases. Germline-derived CDR1 and CDR2 are SGHVS and FQNEAQ. This CDR3 has 16 amino acids. Here the CDR3 reads CASSLRRGQGNEKLFF. In DNA form, the CDR3 reads TGTGCCAGCAGCTTAAGAAGGGGACAGGGTAATGAAAAACTGTTTTTT.

V is TRBV5-1 and J is TRBJ2-3; TRBD2 matches at 9 bases. The CDR3 totals 16 residues. J gave up 1 base and V 0 bases, and 3 bases lay outside the gene matches. Per the germline V gene, CDR1 is SGHRS and CDR2 is YFSETQ. This CDR3 is CASSLDLAGGTDTQYF. The CDR3 bases are TGCGCCAGCAGCTTGGACTTAGCGGGAGGCACAGATACGCAGTATTTT.

This chain links TRBV7-9 with TRBJ1-1, with D possibly matching TRBD1 (5 bases). CDR3 length equals 15 residues. The germline V gene encodes CDR1 SEHNR and CDR2 FQNEAQ (reference sequence). Trimming shortened V by 5 bases and J by 3 bases, and 16 bases separated the two germline ends. In DNA, the CDR3 is TGTGCCAGCAGCCCCCCCTGGGGCAGGGACACTGAAGCTTTCTTT. Translation: CASSPPWGRDTEAFF.

The V and J genes are TRBV7-2 and TRBJ2-1; 7 bases map to TRBD1. With V trimmed by 5 bases and J by 0 bases, 7 bases remained unmatched. This CDR3 is built from 16 residues. CDR1 is SGHTA and CDR2 is FQGNSA in the germline V gene. This CDR3 is CASSPWDSSSYNEQFF. CDR3 nucleotides: TGTGCCAGCAGCCCCTGGGACAGCAGCTCCTACAATGAGCAGTTCTTC.

The rearrangement joins TRBV2 to TRBJ1-1; D uncertain. The CDR3 loop spans 14 amino acids. Germline V lookup: CDR1 SNHLY, CDR2 FYNNEI. Trimming removed 1 base from V and 1 base from J, with 7 bases in between. DNA of the CDR3: TGTGCCAGCAGTGAAGGTCCGGGGAACACTGAAGCTTTCTTT. Protein: CASSEGPGNTEAFF.

The J gene is TRBJ2-5, the V gene TRBV30; tentatively, D is TRBD2 (5 bases). V was clipped by 0 bases and J by 4 bases, with 18 bases between them. The CDR3 is 16 amino acids. The germline CDR1 and CDR2 sequences are GTSNPN and SVGIG (reference sequence). The DNA of the CDR3 is TGTGCCTGGAGTGTAATAACCGGGGTTATTTCAGAGACCCAGTACTTC. This translates into CAWSVITGVISETQYF.

This clonotype was seen only a few times. This chain joins TRBV2 and TRBJ1-1; maybe TRBD1 (5 bases). The CDR3 has 13 residues. V lost 8 bases, J lost 8 bases, and 18 bases lay in between. Germline V gives CDR1 SNHLY, CDR2 FYNNEI. DNA of the CDR3: TGTGCCAGCGGGGGTTCAATTCTAGCAGAAGCTTTCTTT. It specifies CASGGSILAEAFF.

This clonotype was seen just once. This rearrangement joins TRBV9 to TRBJ2-2; D possibly corresponds to TRBD2 (5 bases). This CDR3 region has 13 residues. Trimming left V 0 bases short and J 7 bases short, with 7 bases between. Germline CDR1 reads SGDLS; CDR2 reads YYNGEE. DNA of the CDR3: TGTGCCAGCAGCGTAGACGGGAACGGGGAGCTGTTTTTT. Translated: CASSVDGNGELFF.

This sequence joins TRBV7-2 and TRBJ2-4, with 9 nucleotides matching TRBD1. After removal of 5 bases from V and 0 bases from J, the junction contained 5 bases not matched to a gene. Per the germline V gene, CDR1 is SGHTA and CDR2 is FQGNSA. CDR3 length: 16 amino acids. CDR3 residues: CASSPRTGEAKNIQYF. DNA for the CDR3: TGTGCCAGCAGCCCCCGGACAGGGGAAGCCAAAAACATTCAGTACTTC.

The V call is TRBV6-5, the J call TRBJ2-1; D gene ambiguous. Trimming took off 2 bases at V and 1 base at J, with 9 bases between the two ends. This CDR3 has 15 amino acids. The germline gives CDR1 MNHEY, CDR2 SVGAGI. The CDR3 nucleotides are TGTGCCAGCAGTTACGAACGGTTGTCCTACAATGAGCAGTTCTTC. This sequence encodes CASSYERLSYNEQFF.

This clonotype was seen only a few times. The V gene is TRBV9, the J gene TRBJ2-2, with 7 bases identical to TRBD1. The CDR3 contains 15 residues. The junction had 7 bases not matched to a gene; V was cut back by 4 bases and J by 4 bases. Germline V gene data show CDR1 as SGDLS and CDR2 as YYNGEE. The CDR3 loop is CASSSDRVGTGELFF. For the CDR3, the DNA is TGTGCCAGCAGCTCAGACAGGGTGGGCACCGGGGAGCTGTTTTTT.

CDR3 sequence: CASSQEGHGNQPQHF. CDR3 DNA: TGCGCCAGCAGCCAAGAAGGGCACGGCAATCAGCCCCAGCATTTT. The chain joins TRBV4-1 to TRBJ1-5; D is uncertain. V was cut by 0 bases and J by 2 bases, with 8 bases left in between. The CDR3 loop spans 15 amino acids. Germline CDR1 reads MGHRA; CDR2 reads YSYEKL.

J is TRBJ1-2 and V is TRBV3-1; TRBD1 is a possible D gene (5 bases). The CDR3 runs 14 residues. V was shortened by 0 bases and J by 6 bases, with 11 bases between the two germline ends. Germline lookup yields CDR1 LGHDT and CDR2 YNNKEL (reference sequence). The DNA for the CDR3 is TGTGCCAGCAGCCAAGATGGGGCGGGGGATGGCTACACCTTC. As protein: CASSQDGAGDGYTF.

A few counts support this clonotype. The chain couples TRBV6-4 to TRBJ1-2; 9 bases are a match to TRBD1. With 5 bases clipped from V and 1 base from J, the junction kept 8 bases outside the gene matches. This CDR3 has 16 residues. Germline CDR1 is MRHNA and CDR2 is SNTAGT. Written as DNA, the CDR3 is TGTGCCAGCAGTAACAGGGGGCGCGAGTTTAACTATGGCTACACCTTC. Translating gives CASSNRGREFNYGYTF.

This clonotype was seen more than once but under ten times. The V gene is TRBV28, the J gene TRBJ2-1; D is possibly TRBD1 (6 bases). Germline V gene lookup returns CDR1 MDHEN and CDR2 SYDVKM. The CDR3 extends over 16 amino acids. V lost 5 bases, J lost 1 base, and 15 bases lay in between. CDR3 region: CASSAPGQRSYNEQFF. As DNA, the CDR3 is TGTGCCAGCAGTGCTCCGGGACAACGGTCCTACAATGAGCAGTTCTTC.

The rearrangement uses TRBV4-2 and TRBJ1-4; TRBD1 matches at 10 bases. The germline V gene encodes CDR1 LGHNA and CDR2 YNFKEQ. The CDR3 has 16 amino acids. Trimming took 2 bases from V and 8 from J; bases not matched to a gene: 8. As DNA, the CDR3 is TGTGCCAGCAGCCAAAGGCTGGGACAGGGGACCGAAAAACTGTTTTTT. Translated: CASSQRLGQGTEKLFF.

The chain joins TRBV20-1 to TRBJ1-1, with D tentatively TRBD1 (6 bases). This CDR3 contains 16 residues. Germline V gene sequence: CDR1 DFQATT, CDR2 SNEGSKA (reference sequence). Trimming stripped 3 bases from V and 5 bases from J, with 22 bases between. The CDR3 DNA sequence: TGCAGTGCTAGTTACGGGGGGCTGGGTGGATTGACTGAAGCTTTCTTT. This sequence encodes CSASYGGLGGLTEAFF.

This clonotype was seen a few times. This rearrangement joins TRBV6-5 to TRBJ1-2; D unresolved. Germline V gene sequence: CDR1 MNHEY, CDR2 SVGAGI. V lost 6 bases to trimming and J lost 2 bases, with 10 bases between them. CDR3 length: 13 residues. CDR3 in DNA: TGTGCCAGCAGAACCCGGGAGAACTATGGCTACACCTTC. This encodes CASRTRENYGYTF.

The gene calls are TRBV5-1 and TRBJ1-1; no firm D call. Trimming left V 1 base short and J 10 bases short, with 8 bases between. The length of the CDR3 is 11 residues. Germline V gene data show CDR1 as SGHRS and CDR2 as YFSETQ. The CDR3 nucleotides read TGCGCCAGCAGCTTGAATGGCAGAGCTTTCTTT. It yields the protein CASSLNGRAFF.